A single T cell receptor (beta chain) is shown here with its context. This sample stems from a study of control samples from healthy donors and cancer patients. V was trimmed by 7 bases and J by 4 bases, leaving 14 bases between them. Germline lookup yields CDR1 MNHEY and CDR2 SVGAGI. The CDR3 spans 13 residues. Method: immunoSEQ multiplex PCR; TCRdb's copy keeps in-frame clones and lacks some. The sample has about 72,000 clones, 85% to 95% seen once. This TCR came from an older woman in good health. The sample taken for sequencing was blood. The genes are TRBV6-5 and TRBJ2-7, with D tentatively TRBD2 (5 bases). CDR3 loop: CASIKGDGYEQYF. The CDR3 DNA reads TGTGCCAGCATTAAGGGAGACGGGTACGAGCAGTACTTC.